This T cell receptor (beta chain) was observed in a study of T cell repertoires in cytomegalovirus infection. Overall study context: Matching HLA type and CMV infection were both indicated by public TCR beta signatures. Study observations and caveats: HLA-C-restricted, CMV-specific TCR beta clonotypes were dominant ex vivo.

This clonotype was observed a few times. As yet, its antigen is unknown. Via MiXCR, TCRdb re-called the reads, giving one row per CDR3 protein. This table has approximately 140,000 distinct CDR3 sequences, 20% to 30% appearing once. CDR1 and CDR2 (germline): MNHEY, SVGEGT. The CDR3 sequence is 18 residues long. The ends lost 9 bases at V and 3 bases at J; junction bases unmatched: 16. The J gene is TRBJ2-1, the V gene TRBV6-2 or TRBV6-3, with TRBD2 matching 11 bases. The sequenced sample consisted of PBMCs, sequenced either directly or after in vitro stimulation (not recorded which). This sequence originates from a human donor in good health (CMV status not recorded). Some clones in this sample may be carry-over from other donors' samples. CDR3 bases: TGTGCCAGTAGGTTAACTAGCGGGGGCCCATTTGTCTACAATGAGCAGTTCTTC. This encodes CASRLTSGGPFVYNEQFF.